A single sample gave rise to the 22 T cell receptor beta chains below, sequenced in a study of response to subunit inactivated influenza vaccine. MiXCR, run by TCRdb on the RT-PCR reads, gives a single entry per CDR3 protein. The top ten hold approximately 2.9% of the sample, which has approximately 500,000 distinct CDR3 sequences, under 25% seen once. These data were also reused for a study on T cells expressing NK-cell markers. That paper states: Template switching by 5'RACE with UMIs generated the TCR beta cDNA.

The sequenced sample was CD4+ T cells sorted from PBMCs, obtained 12 days after vaccination. These receptors all stem from a man in his fifties or sixties who received an inactivated influenza vaccine.

V is TRBV6-5 and J is TRBJ2-3, with 10 positions matching TRBD2. V gave up 0 bases and J gave up 7 bases; unmatched junction bases: 13. This CDR3 contains 18 residues. Germline-derived CDR1 and CDR2 are MNHEY and SVGAGI. The CDR3 coding sequence is TGTGCCAGCAGTTACTCCCCCGCCGGGACTAGCGAGGGGAATACGCAGTATTTT. Amino acids: CASSYSPAGTSEGNTQYF.

This clonotype was observed a few times. The CDR3 is CASSPQGAGGAGELFF. The CDR3 DNA reads as TGTGCCAGCAGTCCACAGGGGGCTGGGGGTGCCGGGGAGCTGTTTTTT. The chain joins TRBV12-3 or TRBV12-4 to TRBJ2-2, with 9 bases fitting TRBD1. The CDR3 loop spans 16 amino acids. V shed 5 bases, J shed 6 bases, and the junction held 10 bases outside the gene matches.

This clonotype was counted between two and nine times. V gene TRBV12-3 or TRBV12-4 combines with J gene TRBJ2-3, with D perhaps matching TRBD1 or TRBD2 (6 bases each). CDR3 size: 16 residues. The ends were cut back, 4 bases at V and 5 bases at J, with 19 bases in the middle. CDR3 in DNA: TGTGCCAGCAGTTACTGGGTGAGGGGGGAAGGAGATACGCAGTATTTT. Protein sequence: CASSYWVRGEGDTQYF.

This clonotype came up a few times. This chain uses TRBV10-3 with TRBJ2-2; 8 bases align to TRBD2. V lost 8 bases to trimming and J lost 2 bases; unmatched junction nucleotides: 10. This CDR3 contains 16 residues. The germline V gene encodes CDR1 ENHRY and CDR2 SYGVKD. This CDR3 reads CAIGATGTSNTGELFF. The DNA for the CDR3 is TGTGCCATCGGGGCTACCGGGACTAGTAACACCGGGGAGCTGTTTTTT.

This clonotype was seen a few times. This sequence joins TRBV20-1 and TRBJ1-1; D is unclear. V lost 1 base and J 0 bases, leaving 3 bases between the germline ends. There are 12 residues in the CDR3. From germline, CDR1 is DFQATT and CDR2 SNEGSKA (reference sequence). The CDR3 sequence is CSARVVNTEAFF. CDR3 bases: TGCAGTGCTAGAGTTGTGAACACTGAAGCTTTCTTT.

CDR3 nucleotides: TGTGCCACCAGCAGAGATCTAGGTCTAGCGGGGAACCCAGATACGCAGTATTTT. Translation: CATSRDLGLAGNPDTQYF. The rearrangement joins TRBV15 to TRBJ2-3; 9 bases fit TRBD2. Germline CDR1 reads LNHNV; CDR2 reads YYDKDF (reference sequence). Trimming took 0 bases from V and 4 from J; bases not matched to a gene: 11. This CDR3 comprises 18 residues.

This clonotype was seen more than once but under ten times. This chain joins TRBV20-1 and TRBJ2-1; 10 nucleotides line up with TRBD2. The germline V gene has CDR1 DFQATT and CDR2 SNEGSKA (reference sequence). This CDR3 is built from 14 residues. Trimming removed 6 bases from V and 7 bases from J; junction bases left unmatched: 9. The DNA of the CDR3 is TGCAGTGCCACAAGCGGGAGGGCCAGGAATGAGCAGTTCTTC. It specifies CSATSGRARNEQFF.

V and J are TRBV10-3 and TRBJ2-1, with 9 bases identical to TRBD2. Germline V CDR1 and CDR2: ENHRY, SYGVKD. J lost 5 bases, V lost 3 bases, and 11 bases had no gene match. The CDR3 is 17 amino acids. CDR3 DNA sequence: TGTGCCATCAGTGACAGAGTGGGACTAGCAACCGACAATGAGCAGTTCTTC. Encoded protein: CAISDRVGLATDNEQFF.

CDR3 DNA: TGTGCCACCAGCAGAGAAGGACTAGCGGGAGCCTACGAGCAGTACTTC. Residues: CATSREGLAGAYEQYF. This chain connects TRBV15 to TRBJ2-7; 13 bases fit TRBD2. CDR3 length: 16 residues. The J segment lost 2 bases and the V segment lost 0 bases, leaving 1 base of the junction unmatched. Germline values: CDR1 LNHNV, CDR2 YYDKDF (reference sequence).

In its sample, this clonotype was seen a few times. The rearrangement uses TRBV5-5 and TRBJ2-7; D is perhaps TRBD2 (6 bases). This CDR3 has 15 residues. Germline lookup yields CDR1 SGHKS and CDR2 YYEKEE (reference sequence). Trimming cost V 7 bases and J 2 bases, with 19 bases left between them. Here the CDR3 reads CASASLPGETYEQYF. In DNA form, the CDR3 reads TGTGCCAGCGCCAGCCTCCCGGGGGAAACCTACGAGCAGTACTTC.

The chain combines TRBV4-3 with TRBJ2-7, with 7 bases aligning to TRBD2. The CDR3 sequence is 17 residues long. V lost 0 bases, J lost 5 bases, and 13 bases stayed unmatched. CDR1 is LGHNA and CDR2 is YSLEER in the germline V gene. CDR3 sequence reads: CASSQDIGGIGFDEQYF. The CDR3 region has the DNA TGCGCCAGCAGCCAAGATATCGGGGGGATAGGATTCGACGAGCAGTACTTC.

This clonotype occurred a few times. V and J are TRBV5-1 and TRBJ2-7; 7 bases match TRBD1. Germline CDR1 SGHRS, CDR2 YFSETQ. There are 13 residues in the CDR3. With V trimmed by 3 bases and J by 6 bases, 6 bases remained unmatched. CDR3 residues: CASSWTTGTEQYF. CDR3 nucleotide sequence: TGCGCCAGCAGCTGGACGACAGGGACCGAGCAGTACTTC.

V usage is TRBV12-5 and J usage is TRBJ2-1, with 9 bases that match TRBD2. Per germline, CDR1 LGHNT and CDR2 FRNRAP. There are 16 residues in the CDR3. The ends lost 7 bases at V and 3 bases at J; junction bases unmatched: 10. The CDR3 nucleotides read TGTGCTAGTGATTTTGGCCCTAGCGGGATCTACAATGAGCAGTTCTTC. Protein sequence: CASDFGPSGIYNEQFF.

This clonotype was picked up a small number of times. This chain uses TRBV20-1 with TRBJ2-7, with 9 bases that match TRBD2. Germline CDR1 DFQATT, CDR2 SNEGSKA (reference sequence). V dropped 6 bases and J dropped 6; count of bases not matched to a gene: 9. The CDR3 has 13 amino acids. In DNA form, the CDR3 reads TGCAGTGCCCCGAGAGGCGGGAGGGGCGAGCAGTACTTC. It codes for CSAPRGGRGEQYF.

This clonotype has more than one count but fewer than ten. This chain links TRBV20-1 with TRBJ1-1; D not resolved. Between the trimmed V and J ends, which lost 5 bases and 0 bases, there was a span of 19 bases. Germline V lookup: CDR1 DFQATT, CDR2 SNEGSKA (reference sequence). The CDR3 contains 16 residues. The CDR3 DNA is TGCAGTGCTCCCCGGATGACCTTAGTGATGAACACTGAAGCTTTCTTT. Amino acid sequence: CSAPRMTLVMNTEAFF.

V and J are TRBV5-1 and TRBJ1-2; D not certain. Trimming stripped 4 bases from V and 4 bases from J, with 11 bases between. This CDR3 has 13 amino acids. CDR1 is SGHRS and CDR2 is YFSETQ in the germline V gene. CDR3 amino acids: CASSISPGYGYTF. In nucleotides, the CDR3 is TGCGCCAGCAGCATCAGCCCTGGCTATGGCTACACCTTC.

With respect to this clonotype: A read error may produce the germline difference seen at one junction end. The chain uses TRBV12-3 or TRBV12-4 and TRBJ2-1, with 12 bases identical to TRBD2. The CDR3 sequence is 15 residues long. The chain's CDR3 is CASSLAGGPTLEQFF. In nucleotides, the CDR3 is TGTGCCAGCAGTCTAGCGGGAGGGCCAACATTAGAGCAGTTCTTC.

This clonotype was recorded many times. V usage is TRBV4-3 and J usage is TRBJ1-1, with TRBD1 as a possible D gene (6 bases). The germline CDR1 and CDR2 sequences are LGHNA and YSLEER. The CDR3 spans 13 residues. V was shortened by 1 base and J by 7 bases, with 10 bases between the two germline ends. This CDR3 reads CASSQGGTNEAFF. The CDR3 DNA sequence: TGCGCCAGCAGCCAAGGGGGGACAAATGAAGCTTTCTTT.

J is TRBJ1-4 and V is TRBV12-3 or TRBV12-4; 8 bases match TRBD1. The CDR3 extends over 12 amino acids. Trimming cost V 7 bases and J 8 bases; bases outside gene matches: 3. DNA for the CDR3: TGTGCCAGCACCGGGACAGGCGAAAAACTGTTTTTT. Translating gives CASTGTGEKLFF.

The rearrangement joins TRBV24-1 to TRBJ2-7; 7 nucleotides align to TRBD1. The CDR3 sequence is 13 residues long. The V and J ends lost 6 bases and 3 bases, in that order; junction bases with no gene match: 4. Germline CDR1 is KGHDR and CDR2 is SFDVKD. The CDR3 DNA sequence: TGTGCCACCAGTTTGGCAGGGGGCTACGAGCAGTACTTC. This translates into CATSLAGGYEQYF.

CDR3 amino acids: CASSQDLTNYEQYF. CDR3 sequence (DNA): TGCGCCAGCAGCCAAGATCTAACCAACTACGAGCAGTACTTC. The chain has TRBV4-3 and TRBJ2-7, with D uncertain. Per germline, CDR1 LGHNA and CDR2 YSLEER. The CDR3 has 14 residues. Trimming cost V 0 bases and J 3 bases, with 9 bases left between them.

Regarding this clonotype: One end of the junction is discordant with germline, which a read error may explain. This chain uses TRBV7-3 with TRBJ2-1, with 7 bases aligning to TRBD2. Germline V gives CDR1 SGHTA, CDR2 FQGTGA. This CDR3 spans 13 amino acids. The CDR3 region is CASSLTRGVEQFF. The DNA for the CDR3 is TGTGCCAGCAGCCTAACCCGGGGGGTTGAGCAGTTCTTC. Based on the CDR3 plus reference TRBV7-3 and TRBJ2-1, the full variable domain is GAGVSQTPSNKVTEKGKYVELRCDPISGHTALYWYRQSLGQGPEFLIYFQGTGAADDSGLPNDRFFAVRPEGSVSTLKIQRTERGDSAVYLCASSLTRGVEQFFGPGTRLTVL.